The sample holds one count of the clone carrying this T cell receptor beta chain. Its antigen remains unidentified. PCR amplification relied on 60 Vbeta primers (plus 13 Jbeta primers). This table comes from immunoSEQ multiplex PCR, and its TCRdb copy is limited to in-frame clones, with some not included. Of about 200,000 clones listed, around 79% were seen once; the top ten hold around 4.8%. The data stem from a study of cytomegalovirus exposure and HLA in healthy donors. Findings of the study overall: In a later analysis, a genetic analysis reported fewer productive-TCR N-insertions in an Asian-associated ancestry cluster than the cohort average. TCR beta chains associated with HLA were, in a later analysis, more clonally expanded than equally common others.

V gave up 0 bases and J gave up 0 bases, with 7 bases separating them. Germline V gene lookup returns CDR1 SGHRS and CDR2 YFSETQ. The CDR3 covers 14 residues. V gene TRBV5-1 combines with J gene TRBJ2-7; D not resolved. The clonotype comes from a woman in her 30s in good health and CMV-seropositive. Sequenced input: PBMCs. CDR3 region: CASSLGADSYEQYF. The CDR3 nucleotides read TGCGCCAGCAGCTTGGGGGCAGACTCCTACGAGCAGTACTTC.